These 3 T cell receptor beta chains were all obtained from the same sample, sequenced in a study of blood T cell repertoires in COVID-19. Assay: immunoSEQ multiplex PCR; the TCRdb copy retains only in-frame clones and omits some. Among some 700,000 clones, about 87% were seen once, and the ten largest hold about 0.24%. The specimen was peripheral blood. The receptor set was obtained from a woman younger than 30 with acute or convalescent COVID-19.

V is TRBV30 and J is TRBJ1-1; 7 bases agree with TRBD1. Trimming took 0 bases from V and 1 from J; bases not matched to a gene: 11. This CDR3 contains 17 residues. The germline V gene has CDR1 GTSNPN and CDR2 SVGIG (reference sequence). The DNA for the CDR3 is TGTGCCTGGAGTGTACGGAGAGGGGGCGCACAGAACACTGAAGCTTTCTTT. Protein: CAWSVRRGGAQNTEAFF.

V is TRBV25-1 and J is TRBJ2-2; D call uncertain. Per the germline V gene, CDR1 is MGHDK and CDR2 is SYGVNS. Trimming took off 4 bases at V and 1 base at J, with 13 bases between the two ends. The CDR3 is 16 residues long. The CDR3 nucleotides read TGTGCCAGCAGTGGGTACAGTACGCTGAACACCGGGGAGCTGTTTTTT. This sequence encodes CASSGYSTLNTGELFF.

This chain links TRBV29-1 with TRBJ2-7; D gene ambiguous. The V gene lost 7 bases and the J gene lost 2 bases, with 12 bases spanning the gap. The CDR3 is 12 residues long. CDR1 is SQVTM and CDR2 is ANQGSEA in the germline V gene. CDR3 DNA sequence: TGCAGCGCCATCGGTTCGGCCTACGAGCAGTACTTC. Its protein product is CSAIGSAYEQYF.